This entry lists 25 T cell receptor beta chains sequenced from one sample in a study of blood T cell repertoires in COVID-19. Sequencing was performed with immunoSEQ multiplex PCR; in TCRdb, only in-frame clones are kept and a portion is missing. The data contain around 220,000 clones, around 88% of them seen just once; the ten biggest clones take up roughly 1.5%. Source material: peripheral blood. These receptors originate from a young man with active or convalescent COVID-19.

This clone showed up many times. V gene TRBV25-1 combines with J gene TRBJ1-5; 8 bases fit TRBD1. With V trimmed by 3 bases and J by 0 bases, 7 bases remained unmatched. Per germline, CDR1 MGHDK and CDR2 SYGVNS. CDR3 length equals 17 residues. The CDR3 is CASSDWTGIDSNQPQHF. CDR3 coding DNA: TGTGCCAGCAGTGACTGGACAGGGATTGATAGCAATCAGCCCCAGCATTTT.

CDR3 sequence reads: CATSRGGIGQLSNQPQHF. CDR3 DNA: TGTGCCACCAGCAGAGGAGGAATAGGACAGCTGAGCAATCAGCCCCAGCATTTT. The V call is TRBV15, the J call TRBJ1-5; weak D call: TRBD1 (6 bases). CDR1 and CDR2 (germline): LNHNV, YYDKDF (reference sequence). CDR3 length equals 18 residues. V was cut by 1 base and J by 1 base, with 17 bases left in between.

This rearrangement joins TRBV28 to TRBJ2-7; 7 bases are shared with TRBD1. The germline V gene has CDR1 MDHEN and CDR2 SYDVKM. This CDR3 contains 14 residues. Trimming at V came to 6 bases and at J to 3 bases, leaving 8 bases not matched to a gene. CDR3: CASRPGQSLYEQYF. DNA of the CDR3: TGTGCCAGCAGGCCGGGACAGAGTCTCTACGAGCAGTACTTC.

The chain carries TRBV3-1 (or the pseudogene TRBV3-2) and TRBJ2-2, with D unclear. Germline lookup yields CDR1 LGHDT and CDR2 YNNKEL (reference sequence). The CDR3 consists of 14 residues. Trimming pared 2 bases from V and 2 bases from J, leaving 6 bases between. This chain's CDR3 is CASSQLANTGELFF. The CDR3, as DNA: TGTGCCAGCAGCCAATTGGCTAACACCGGGGAGCTGTTTTTT.

V and J are TRBV7-8 and TRBJ2-2; 9 bases match TRBD1. The CDR3 runs to 16 residues. The J segment lost 8 bases and the V segment lost 4 bases, leaving 11 bases of the junction unmatched. The germline V gene has CDR1 SGHVS and CDR2 FQNEAQ. The CDR3 spells CASSWTGTGLAGELFF. The CDR3 DNA follows: TGTGCCAGCAGCTGGACCGGGACAGGGCTTGCAGGGGAGCTGTTTTTT.

This chain links TRBV27 with TRBJ1-6; 10 nucleotides align to TRBD1. Germline V CDR1 and CDR2: MNHEY, SMNVEV (reference sequence). CDR3 length: 15 amino acids. The junction had 2 bases not matched to a gene; V was cut back by 2 bases and J by 7 bases. The CDR3 spells CASSLEGQGNSPLHF. The CDR3 nucleotides are TGTGCCAGCAGTTTAGAGGGACAGGGGAATTCACCCCTCCACTTT.

CDR3 nucleotides: TGTGCCAGTAGTATAGGCCCCTGGACAGCCCCAAATATGGGGTATGGCTACACCTTC. Translated, it gives CASSIGPWTAPNMGYGYTF. The chain employs TRBV19 and TRBJ1-2, with D perhaps TRBD1 (6 bases). From germline, CDR1 is LNHDA and CDR2 SQIVND (reference sequence). There are 19 residues in the CDR3. The germline V and J ends were trimmed by 1 base and 5 bases, with 26 bases remaining between them.

The rearrangement links TRBV28 to TRBJ1-6, with D perhaps TRBD1 (5 bases). CDR3 size: 15 residues. Germline CDR1 reads MDHEN; CDR2 reads SYDVKM. V was trimmed by 5 bases and J by 7 bases, leaving 15 bases between them. Written as DNA, the CDR3 is TGTGCCAGCAGTGCCTCCAGGGCTGCAAATTCACCCCTCCACTTT. Translated: CASSASRAANSPLHF.

This clone is a singleton in its sample. This rearrangement joins TRBV5-1 to TRBJ1-2, with 9 bases aligning to TRBD1. CDR3 size: 16 residues. With 2 bases clipped from V and 5 bases from J, the junction kept 10 bases outside the gene matches. Germline lookup yields CDR1 SGHRS and CDR2 YFSETQ. CDR3 loop: CASSFKTIDRGYGYTF. CDR3 coding DNA: TGCGCCAGCAGCTTCAAAACAATTGACAGGGGGTATGGCTACACCTTC.

The gene calls are TRBV9 and TRBJ1-1; 8 positions agree with TRBD1. Trimming removed 3 bases from V and 2 bases from J; junction bases left unmatched: 9. The CDR3 has 16 residues. Germline V lookup: CDR1 SGDLS, CDR2 YYNGEE. CDR3 DNA sequence: TGTGCCAGCAGCGGAGTGGGGACAGGCGGCAACACTGAAGCTTTCTTT. This gives the protein CASSGVGTGGNTEAFF.

This clone was observed once. The chain joins TRBV2 to TRBJ2-1, with 8 positions matching TRBD2. Germline V gene sequence: CDR1 SNHLY, CDR2 FYNNEI. Trimming took 7 bases from V and 9 from J; bases not matched to a gene: 14. This CDR3 contains 15 residues. CDR3 sequence reads: CASTGGQGPGSEQFF. The CDR3 DNA sequence: TGTGCCAGCACGGGGGGGCAGGGACCGGGGAGTGAGCAGTTCTTC. Full variable domain (rest looked up from reference TRBV2 and TRBJ2-1): EPEVTQTPSHQVTQMGQEVILRCVPISNHLYFYWYRQILGQKVEFLVSFYNNEISEKSEIFDDQFSVERPDGSNFTLKIRSTKLEDSAMYFCASTGGQGPGSEQFFGPGTRLTVL.

This chain links TRBV4-1 with TRBJ2-2, with 14 positions matching TRBD2. The CDR3 has 17 residues. CDR1 and CDR2 from the germline V gene are MGHRA and YSYEKL. V shed 3 bases, J shed 5 bases, and the junction held 5 bases outside the gene matches. DNA of the CDR3: TGCGCCAGCAGCCACATCGGACTAGCGGGAGGTACCGGGGAGCTGTTTTTT. This gives the protein CASSHIGLAGGTGELFF.

This clone was counted only a few times. The chain uses TRBV7-2 and TRBJ2-4; D not certain. This CDR3 region has 13 residues. CDR1 and CDR2 (germline): SGHTA, FQGNSA. The V and J ends lost 2 bases and 6 bases respectively, with 8 bases between them. In DNA form, the CDR3 reads TGTGCCAGCAGCTTATTCCCCCGAAACATTCAGTACTTC. Translating it yields CASSLFPRNIQYF.

The gene calls are TRBV24-1 and TRBJ2-5; 7 bases agree with TRBD1. V lost 6 bases, J lost 3 bases, and 3 bases stayed unmatched. In germline, CDR1 is KGHDR, CDR2 SFDVKD. CDR3 size: 13 residues. CDR3 DNA sequence: TGTGCCACCAGTAGGGGGCACGAAGAGACCCAGTACTTC. Translation: CATSRGHEETQYF.

This chain links TRBV10-3 with TRBJ2-3; TRBD2 is a possible D gene (5 bases). The CDR3 contains 13 residues. V dropped 6 bases and J dropped 6 bases, with 13 bases sitting between them. Per the germline V gene, CDR1 is ENHRY and CDR2 is SYGVKD. The CDR3 loop reads CAISSNTRDTQYF. CDR3 DNA: TGTGCCATCAGCTCAAATACTAGGGATACGCAGTATTTT.

The rearrangement joins TRBV7-9 to TRBJ2-1; 9 nucleotides match TRBD2. The CDR3 extends over 14 amino acids. Germline values: CDR1 SEHNR, CDR2 FQNEAQ (reference sequence). The J segment lost 8 bases and the V segment lost 5 bases, leaving 7 bases of the junction unmatched. The CDR3: CASSPPGLADEQFF. The CDR3 nucleotides are TGTGCCAGCAGCCCCCCGGGACTAGCCGATGAGCAGTTCTTC.

A single count supports this clone. This chain uses TRBV19 with TRBJ1-5; D call uncertain. V was cut by 9 bases and J by 4 bases, with 16 bases left in between. The CDR3 runs 14 residues. Germline V CDR1 and CDR2: LNHDA, SQIVND (reference sequence). CDR3 nucleotide sequence: TGTGCCAGCAATTCCTGGGCAGTAAATCAGCCCCAGCATTTT. Its translation is CASNSWAVNQPQHF.

This chain connects TRBV12-3 or TRBV12-4 to TRBJ2-7; 7 nucleotides agree with TRBD2. Germline trimming cut 3 bases from V and 7 bases from J; bases unmatched to any gene: 6. The CDR3 totals 13 residues. In DNA form, the CDR3 reads TGTGCCAGCAGTTTGGCGGGAGCGGGGGAGCAGTACTTC. Translated: CASSLAGAGEQYF.

The CDR3 sequence is CSVGWGVNQPQHF. The CDR3 nucleotides are TGCAGCGTTGGTTGGGGGGTCAATCAGCCCCAGCATTTT. This chain links TRBV29-1 with TRBJ1-5; D is possibly TRBD1 (5 bases). The germline V gene encodes CDR1 SQVTM and CDR2 ANQGSEA. The ends were cut back, 4 bases at V and 3 bases at J, with 10 bases in the middle. This CDR3 has 13 residues. The complete variable domain, with remaining parts taken from reference TRBV29-1 and TRBJ1-5, reads SAVISQKPSRDICQRGTSLTIQCQVDSQVTMMFWYRQQPGQSLTLIATANQGSEATYESGFVIDKFPISRPNLTFSTLTVSNMSPEDSSIYLCSVGWGVNQPQHFGDGTRLSIL.

CDR3 protein: CASSQQATNEKLFF. CDR3 DNA sequence: TGTGCCAGCAGCCAACAGGCAACTAATGAAAAACTGTTTTTT. This chain connects TRBV3-1 (or the pseudogene TRBV3-2) to TRBJ1-4; D not resolved. From germline, CDR1 is LGHDT and CDR2 YNNKEL (reference sequence). V lost 2 bases, J lost 0 bases, and 4 bases lay in between. This CDR3 has 14 residues.

The chain carries TRBV28 and TRBJ2-2; D is perhaps TRBD2 (5 bases). Germline V gene sequence: CDR1 MDHEN, CDR2 SYDVKM. The CDR3 extends over 15 amino acids. Trimming left V 6 bases short and J 5 bases short, with 16 bases between. The CDR3 region has the DNA TGTGCCAGCAGCCCGAGCGGAGGCACAACCGGGGAGCTGTTTTTT. This encodes CASSPSGGTTGELFF.

The genes are TRBV11-2 and TRBJ1-6, with 8 bases identical to TRBD1. This CDR3 comprises 15 residues. Trimming cost V 1 base and J 7 bases; bases outside gene matches: 3. Germline assignment: CDR1 SGHAT and CDR2 FQNNGV. The CDR3 loop reads CASSLVQGGNSPLHF. Written as DNA, the CDR3 is TGTGCCAGCAGCTTAGTACAGGGGGGGAATTCACCCCTCCACTTT. Filled out from reference TRBV11-2 and TRBJ1-6, the complete variable domain reads EAGVAQSPRYKIIEKRQSVAFWCNPISGHATLYWYQQILGQGPKLLIQFQNNGVVDDSQLPKDRFSAERLKGVDSTLKIQPAKLEDSAVYLCASSLVQGGNSPLHFGNGTRLTVT.

The rearrangement joins TRBV30 to TRBJ2-2; D is perhaps TRBD2 (5 bases). Germline CDR1 reads GTSNPN; CDR2 reads SVGIG (reference sequence). The CDR3 totals 13 residues. The V and J ends lost 3 bases and 5 bases respectively, with 10 bases between them. CDR3 DNA sequence: TGTGCCTGGAGCACGGGGTGGACCGGGGAGCTGTTTTTT. It is translated as CAWSTGWTGELFF.

This clone was detected a few times. The rearrangement joins TRBV6-5 to TRBJ2-1; D is ambiguous. The CDR3 has 14 amino acids. Trimming removed 4 bases at V and 0 bases at J, with 7 bases between. Germline values: CDR1 MNHEY, CDR2 SVGAGI. The CDR3 loop reads CASSSSFSYNEQFF. The DNA of the CDR3 is TGTGCCAGCAGTTCGAGTTTCTCCTACAATGAGCAGTTCTTC.

The chain links TRBV18 to TRBJ1-1; D gene unclear. CDR1 and CDR2 from the germline V gene are KGHSH and LQKENI. This CDR3 has 14 residues. With 2 bases removed from V and 4 bases from J, the gap between germline ends came to 11 bases. CDR3 in DNA: TGTGCCAGCTCACCAGTTGGGCAGTCCACTGAAGCTTTCTTT. As protein: CASSPVGQSTEAFF. The complete variable domain, with remaining parts taken from reference TRBV18 and TRBJ1-1, reads NAGVMQNPRHLVRRRGQEARLRCSPMKGHSHVYWYRQLPEEGLKFMVYLQKENIIDESGMPKERFSAEFPKEGPSILRIQQVVRGDSAAYFCASSPVGQSTEAFFGQGTRLTVV.